This T cell receptor (beta chain) was captured by sequencing in a study of T cell responses to AZD1222 COVID-19 vaccine. Produced via immunoSEQ multiplex PCR; TCRdb's table is partial and in-frame only. The sample yields approximately 80,000 clones, 87% seen once. General observations from the study: Along spike, vaccine-associated CD4 TCRs were found throughout, with dominance at 160-218 and 743-854. Of spike-specific TCRs, nearly half reportedly target regions left unmutated in variants. Spike-specific TCRs gained breadth and depth after people received two AZD1222 doses. In a largely white British group with more females than males, clonal diversity was possibly underestimated.

Germline values: CDR1 MNHEY, CDR2 SMNVEV (reference sequence). The CDR3 runs 14 residues. V dropped 2 bases and J dropped 3 bases, with 8 bases sitting between them. About this clone itself: What it binds is not known.

The sequencing here drew on peripheral blood, taken on day 0 of AZD1222 vaccination. V is TRBV27 and J is TRBJ1-5, with D tentatively TRBD1 (5 bases). The TCR was taken from an adult in good health. The CDR3 region has the DNA TGTGCCAGCAGTTTAAGGGGCTCCAATCAGCCCCAGCATTTT. Translated: CASSLRGSNQPQHF.